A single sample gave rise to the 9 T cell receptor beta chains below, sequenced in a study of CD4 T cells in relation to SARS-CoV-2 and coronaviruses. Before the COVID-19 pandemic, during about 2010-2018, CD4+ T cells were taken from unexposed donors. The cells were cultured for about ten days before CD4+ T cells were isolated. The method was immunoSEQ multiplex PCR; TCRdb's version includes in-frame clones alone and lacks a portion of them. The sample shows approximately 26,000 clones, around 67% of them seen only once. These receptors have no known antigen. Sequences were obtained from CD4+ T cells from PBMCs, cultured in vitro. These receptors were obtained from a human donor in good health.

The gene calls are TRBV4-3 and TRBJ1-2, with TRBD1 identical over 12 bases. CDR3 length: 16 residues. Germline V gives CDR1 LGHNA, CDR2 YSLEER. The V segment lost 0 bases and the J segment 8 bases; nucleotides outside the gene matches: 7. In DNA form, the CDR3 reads TGCGCCAGCAGCCAAGAACTGGGACAGGGGGCGTGGGGCTACACCTTC. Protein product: CASSQELGQGAWGYTF.

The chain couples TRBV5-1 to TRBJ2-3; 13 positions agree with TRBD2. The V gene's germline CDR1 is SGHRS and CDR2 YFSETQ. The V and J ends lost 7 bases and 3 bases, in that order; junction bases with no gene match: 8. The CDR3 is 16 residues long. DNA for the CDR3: TGCGCCAGCTCCGGACTAGCGGGAGATGGGACAGATACGCAGTATTTT. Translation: CASSGLAGDGTDTQYF.

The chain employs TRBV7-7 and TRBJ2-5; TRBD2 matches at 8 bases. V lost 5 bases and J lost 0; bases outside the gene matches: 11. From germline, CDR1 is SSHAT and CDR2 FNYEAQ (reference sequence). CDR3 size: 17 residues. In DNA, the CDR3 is TGTGCCAGCAGCCCTGGAAGCGGGGGACCGTACCAAGAGACCCAGTACTTC. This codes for CASSPGSGGPYQETQYF. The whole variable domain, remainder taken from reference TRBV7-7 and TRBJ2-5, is GAGVSQSPRYKVTKRGQDVTLRCDPISSHATLYWYQQALGQGPEFLTYFNYEAQPDKSGLPSDRFSAERPEGSISTLTIQRTEQRDSAMYRCASSPGSGGPYQETQYFGPGTRLLVL.

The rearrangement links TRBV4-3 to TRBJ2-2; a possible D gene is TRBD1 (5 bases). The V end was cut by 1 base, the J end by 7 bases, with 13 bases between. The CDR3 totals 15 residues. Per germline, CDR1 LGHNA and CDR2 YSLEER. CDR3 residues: CASSQVPRADGELFF. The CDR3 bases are TGCGCCAGCAGCCAAGTGCCCAGGGCCGACGGGGAGCTGTTTTTT.

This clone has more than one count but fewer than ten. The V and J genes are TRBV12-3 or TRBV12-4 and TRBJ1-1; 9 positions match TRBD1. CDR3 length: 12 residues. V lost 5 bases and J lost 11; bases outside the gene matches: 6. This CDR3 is CASSRQGVWAFF. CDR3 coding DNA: TGTGCCAGCAGTAGACAGGGGGTATGGGCTTTCTTT.

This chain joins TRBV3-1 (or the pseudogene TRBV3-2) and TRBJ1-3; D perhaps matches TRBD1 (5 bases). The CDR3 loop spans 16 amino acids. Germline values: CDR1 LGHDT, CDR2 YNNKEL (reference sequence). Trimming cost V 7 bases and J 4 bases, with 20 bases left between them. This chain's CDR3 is CASTRGGAGGGNTIYF. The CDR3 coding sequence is TGTGCCAGCACCCGGGGAGGGGCCGGGGGAGGAAACACCATATATTTT.

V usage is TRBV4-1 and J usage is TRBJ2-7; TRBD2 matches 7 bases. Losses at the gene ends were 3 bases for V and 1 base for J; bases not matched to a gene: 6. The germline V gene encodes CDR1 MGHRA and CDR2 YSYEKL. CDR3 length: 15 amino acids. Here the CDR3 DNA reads TGCGCCAGCAGCCAGCTTGGGGGAGGGTCCTACGAGCAGTACTTC. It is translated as CASSQLGGGSYEQYF.

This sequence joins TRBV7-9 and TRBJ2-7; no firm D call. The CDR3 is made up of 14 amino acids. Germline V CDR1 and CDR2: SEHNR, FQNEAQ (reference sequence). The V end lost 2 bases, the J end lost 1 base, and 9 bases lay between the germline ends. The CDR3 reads CASSLSGLSYEQYF. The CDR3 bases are TGTGCCAGCAGCTTATCAGGCTTATCCTACGAGCAGTACTTC.

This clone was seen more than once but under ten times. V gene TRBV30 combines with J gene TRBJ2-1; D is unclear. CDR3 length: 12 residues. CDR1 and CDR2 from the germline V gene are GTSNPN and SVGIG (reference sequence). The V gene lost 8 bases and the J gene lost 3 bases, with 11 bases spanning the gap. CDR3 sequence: CARNGVYNEQFF. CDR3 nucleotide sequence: TGTGCCCGGAACGGAGTCTACAATGAGCAGTTCTTC. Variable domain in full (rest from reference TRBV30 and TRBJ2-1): SQTIHQWPATLVQPVGSPLSLECTVEGTSNPNLYWYRQAAGRGLQLLFYSVGIGQISSEVPQNLSASRPQDRQFILSSKKLLLSDSGFYLCARNGVYNEQFFGPGTRLTVL.